These 2 T cell receptor beta chains came from one sample sequenced in a study of T-cell memory formation after mild COVID-19. TCRdb recomputed calls from the 5' RACE reads with MiXCR, one row per CDR3 protein. The sample lists 340,000 or so distinct CDR3 sequences; 13% were seen once. Input material: PBMCs or a T cell subset sorted from them (not recorded which). The source of these receptors is a man aged 18-30 years who had mild COVID-19 (a few samples of this study predate the infection). Cell type and time point are not known.

The genes are TRBV28 and TRBJ2-7, with 7 nucleotides matching TRBD1. The V gene end was trimmed by 4 bases and the J gene end by 2 bases; junction bases not matched to a gene: 2. Germline-derived CDR1 and CDR2 are MDHEN and SYDVKM. CDR3 length: 13 amino acids. The CDR3 sequence: CASSWGTAYEQYV. CDR3 bases: TGTGCCAGCAGTTGGGGGACAGCCTACGAGCAGTACGTC.

In its sample, this clonotype was seen a few times. This rearrangement joins TRBV18 to TRBJ2-5, with TRBD1 matching over 7 bases. Per the germline V gene, CDR1 is KGHSH and CDR2 is LQKENI. J gave up 5 bases and V 1 base, and 7 bases lay outside the gene matches. CDR3 size: 15 residues. CDR3 DNA sequence: TGTGCCAGCTCACCACAAACAGGGACAGAGGAGACCCAGTACTTC. Protein: CASSPQTGTEETQYF.